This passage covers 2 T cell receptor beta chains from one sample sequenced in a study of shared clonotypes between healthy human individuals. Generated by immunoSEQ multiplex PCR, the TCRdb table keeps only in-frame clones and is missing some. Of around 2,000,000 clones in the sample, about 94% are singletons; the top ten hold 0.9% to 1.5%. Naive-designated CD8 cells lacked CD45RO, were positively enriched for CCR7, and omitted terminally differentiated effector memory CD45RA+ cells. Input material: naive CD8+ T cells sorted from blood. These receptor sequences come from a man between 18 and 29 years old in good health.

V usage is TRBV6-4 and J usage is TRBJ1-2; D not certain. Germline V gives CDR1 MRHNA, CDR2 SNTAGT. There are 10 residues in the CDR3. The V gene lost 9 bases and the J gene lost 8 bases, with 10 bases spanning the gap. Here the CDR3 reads CASESWGYTF. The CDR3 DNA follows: TGTGCCAGTGAGAGTTGGGGCTACACCTTC.

The CDR3 coding sequence is TGTGCCAGTAGTATATTTTCTCCCGGGACAGGGAACTTGCCCCTCCACTTT. It specifies CASSIFSPGTGNLPLHF. The rearrangement links TRBV19 to TRBJ1-6; TRBD1 agrees at 9 bases. The V gene end was trimmed by 2 bases and the J gene end by 13 bases; junction bases not matched to a gene: 15. The CDR3 loop spans 17 amino acids. CDR1 is LNHDA, CDR2 SQIVND, per germline (reference sequence).